The source of this T cell receptor (beta chain) is a study of T cells in Graves' hyperthyroidism and ophthalmopathy. Amplification of TCR beta CDR3 regions was performed using RNA transcripts as template. A first-round RT-PCR of the TCR CDR3 used the HTBI primer set. TCRdb independently ran MiXCR on the multiplex PCR reads; one entry per CDR3 protein. The data contain about 100,000 distinct CDR3 sequences, about a sixth of them singletons. Graves' hyperthyroidism showing no ophthalmopathy progression within 18 months was considered stable. This clonotype was seen repeatedly, ten times or more. The clonotype originates from a woman in her forties or fifties with Graves' hyperthyroidism. What was sequenced was blood.

The CDR3 is CSANIPGLAAYSYEQYV. The CDR3 DNA reads as TGCAGTGCTAATATACCGGGACTAGCGGCGTACTCCTACGAGCAGTACGTC. The chain employs TRBV20-1 and TRBJ2-7, with TRBD2 matching over 11 bases. Germline V gene data show CDR1 as DFQATT and CDR2 as SNEGSKA (reference sequence). This CDR3 spans 17 amino acids. V shed 4 bases, J shed 0 bases, and the junction held 11 bases outside the gene matches.